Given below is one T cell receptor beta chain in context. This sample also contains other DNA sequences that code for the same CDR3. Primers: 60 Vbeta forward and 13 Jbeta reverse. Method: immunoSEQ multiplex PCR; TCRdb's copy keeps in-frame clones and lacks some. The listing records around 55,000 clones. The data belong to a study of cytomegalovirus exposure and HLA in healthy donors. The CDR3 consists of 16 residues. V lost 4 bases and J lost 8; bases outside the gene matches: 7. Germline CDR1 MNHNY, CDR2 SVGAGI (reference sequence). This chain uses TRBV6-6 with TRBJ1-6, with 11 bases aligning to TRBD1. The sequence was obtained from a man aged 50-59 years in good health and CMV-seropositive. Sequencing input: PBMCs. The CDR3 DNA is TGTGCCAGCAGTTCAGGGACAGGGGGGAGGCATTCACCCCTCCACTTT. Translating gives CASSSGTGGRHSPLHF.